Below are 32 T cell receptor beta chains sequenced from a single sample in a study of T-cell reconstitution after alpha-beta-depleted transplantation in children. During its preparation, the TCRbeta library received unique molecular identifiers. TCRdb re-derived calls from the PCR reads in MiXCR, one entry per CDR3 protein. The data show some 550,000 distinct CDR3 sequences, about 23% seen once. The sample in question was PBMCs, mostly from graft donor cells, obtained 360 days after TCRalphabeta/CD19-depleted stem cell transplant. These receptors all come from a boy under three years old who had a stem cell transplant for acute myeloid leukemia, so the T cells may come from the graft donor.

This clonotype has only a few counts. The chain carries TRBV29-1 and TRBJ2-1; 9 bases are shared with TRBD2. With V trimmed by 4 bases and J by 7 bases, 8 bases remained unmatched. This CDR3 comprises 14 residues. CDR1 is SQVTM, CDR2 ANQGSEA, per germline. DNA of the CDR3: TGCAGCGTTGCCCGGGGGACTAGCAGGAATGAGCAGTTCTTC. As protein: CSVARGTSRNEQFF.

There are many counts of this clonotype. This chain joins TRBV19 and TRBJ2-7; tentatively, D is TRBD1 (5 bases). Trimming shortened V by 4 bases and J by 0 bases, and 10 bases separated the two germline ends. CDR3 size: 14 residues. Germline V lookup: CDR1 LNHDA, CDR2 SQIVND (reference sequence). The CDR3 bases are TGTGCCAGTAGTAAGGACATCAGCTCCTACGAGCAGTACTTC. This sequence encodes CASSKDISSYEQYF.

This clonotype was observed a few times. The J gene is TRBJ2-5, the V gene TRBV28; D perhaps matches TRBD2 (7 bases). This CDR3 comprises 15 residues. CDR1 MDHEN and CDR2 SYDVKM come from the germline V gene. Trimming cost V 5 bases and J 3 bases, with 16 bases left between them. The CDR3 region has the DNA TGTGCCAGCAGTGATACACAGGGACTAAAAGAGACCCAGTACTTC. As protein: CASSDTQGLKETQYF.

The chain combines TRBV20-1 with TRBJ1-1, with TRBD1 as a possible D gene (5 bases). The CDR3 contains 13 residues. Per the germline V gene, CDR1 is DFQATT and CDR2 is SNEGSKA (reference sequence). The germline V and J ends were trimmed by 3 bases and 0 bases, with 8 bases remaining between them. CDR3 amino acids: CSARGPMNTEAFF. Here the CDR3 DNA reads TGCAGTGCTAGGGGACCGATGAACACTGAAGCTTTCTTT.

The table lists this clonotype with a few counts. The chain uses TRBV20-1 and TRBJ1-1, with a weak D call TRBD1 (6 bases). The V gene's germline CDR1 is DFQATT and CDR2 SNEGSKA (reference sequence). V gave up 1 base and J gave up 6 bases, with 21 bases separating them. The CDR3 has 16 amino acids. This CDR3 reads CSARGGQPRQRAEAFF. In DNA form, the CDR3 reads TGCAGTGCTAGAGGCGGACAGCCCCGCCAAAGGGCTGAAGCTTTCTTT.

This clonotype showed up just a few times. The chain is built from TRBV7-2 and TRBJ2-5; D is uncertain. Trimming cost V 5 bases and J 1 base, with 17 bases left between them. The germline V gene encodes CDR1 SGHTA and CDR2 FQGNSA. The CDR3 spans 16 residues. Here the CDR3 reads CASSPHSPSLQETQYF. In DNA form, the CDR3 reads TGTGCCAGCAGCCCTCACTCGCCCAGCCTCCAAGAGACCCAGTACTTC.

This clonotype was counted between two and nine times. The rearrangement uses TRBV6-2 or TRBV6-3 and TRBJ2-1; no clear D. The CDR3 extends over 13 amino acids. Between the trimmed V and J ends, which lost 4 bases and 6 bases, there was a span of 10 bases. Germline CDR1 MNHEY, CDR2 SVGEGT. In DNA form, the CDR3 reads TGTGCCAGCAGTTTTTTCAGTGGCAATGAGCAGTTCTTC. Its protein is CASSFFSGNEQFF.

The sample holds many counts of this clonotype. This chain connects TRBV7-7 to TRBJ2-1, with 10 bases lining up with TRBD2. V lost 5 bases to trimming and J lost 1 base; unmatched junction nucleotides: 8. The CDR3 spans 17 residues. Germline CDR1 reads SSHAT; CDR2 reads FNYEAQ (reference sequence). CDR3 amino acids: CASSPAGGLSSYNEQFF. The CDR3 nucleotides read TGTGCCAGCAGCCCAGCGGGGGGGTTATCATCCTACAATGAGCAGTTCTTC. The entire variable domain, with the rest obtained from reference TRBV7-7 and TRBJ2-1, is as follows: GAGVSQSPRYKVTKRGQDVTLRCDPISSHATLYWYQQALGQGPEFLTYFNYEAQPDKSGLPSDRFSAERPEGSISTLTIQRTEQRDSAMYRCASSPAGGLSSYNEQFFGPGTRLTVL.

This clonotype was counted a few times. The chain links TRBV6-1 to TRBJ1-1; the D is unclear. V lost 6 bases, J lost 1 base, and 12 bases lay in between. This CDR3 region has 14 residues. In germline, CDR1 is MNHNS, CDR2 SASEGT. Here the CDR3 DNA reads TGTGCCAGCAGCCCCGGACCCACGAACACTGAAGCTTTCTTT. Translated: CASSPGPTNTEAFF.

This clonotype was picked up many times. The chain couples TRBV2 to TRBJ2-1, with D uncertain. The germline CDR1 and CDR2 sequences are SNHLY and FYNNEI. The CDR3 is 14 amino acids. V lost 4 bases and J 3 bases, leaving 10 bases between the germline ends. For the CDR3, the DNA is TGTGCCAGCAGTGGAGACCAGAGCTACAATGAGCAGTTCTTC. Translated: CASSGDQSYNEQFF.

This clonotype was seen many times. The rearrangement joins TRBV20-1 to TRBJ2-3, with 10 bases lining up with TRBD1. V was pared by 7 bases and J by 1 base, with 8 bases of the junction left unmatched. This CDR3 has 15 residues. The germline V gene encodes CDR1 DFQATT and CDR2 SNEGSKA (reference sequence). CDR3 DNA: TGCAGTGGACAGGGGGCACACGCACGCACAGATACGCAGTATTTT. It codes for CSGQGAHARTDTQYF.

This clonotype was detected only a few times. The chain recombines TRBV6-2 or TRBV6-3 with TRBJ1-2, with a weak D call TRBD1 (5 bases). CDR3 length: 16 residues. The germline V gene has CDR1 MNHEY and CDR2 SVGEGT. The V end was cut by 2 bases, the J end by 6 bases, with 19 bases between. The CDR3 nucleotides read TGTGCCAGCAGTTACGGAGACAGACTCCCGGATCATGGCTACACCTTC. Protein sequence: CASSYGDRLPDHGYTF.

This clonotype was recorded many times. The chain combines TRBV29-1 with TRBJ2-5, with a tentative D call TRBD1 (5 bases). CDR1 SQVTM and CDR2 ANQGSEA come from the germline V gene. Trimming left V 5 bases short and J 2 bases short, with 15 bases between. The CDR3 is made up of 14 amino acids. CDR3 DNA sequence: TGCAGCGTTAGCAGACAGTCCCTGCAAGAGACCCAGTACTTC. Translating gives CSVSRQSLQETQYF.

V gene TRBV20-1 combines with J gene TRBJ2-3; D possibly corresponds to TRBD2 (5 bases). The CDR3 extends over 16 amino acids. Between the trimmed V and J ends, which lost 2 bases and 0 bases, there was a span of 15 bases. Germline assignment: CDR1 DFQATT and CDR2 SNEGSKA (reference sequence). The CDR3 region is CSARSPFLASTDTQYF. Here the CDR3 DNA reads TGCAGTGCTAGATCCCCCTTTCTAGCAAGCACAGATACGCAGTATTTT.

J is TRBJ2-5 and V is TRBV24-1; 10 bases are shared with TRBD1. V lost 2 bases and J lost 2; bases outside the gene matches: 4. The germline V gene has CDR1 KGHDR and CDR2 SFDVKD. The CDR3 consists of 16 residues. The CDR3 bases are TGTGCCACCAGTGATTCGGGGACAGGGGCTCAAGAGACCCAGTACTTC. This codes for CATSDSGTGAQETQYF.

This clonotype was seen many times. This chain connects TRBV19 to TRBJ2-5; D uncertain. Germline assignment: CDR1 LNHDA and CDR2 SQIVND (reference sequence). The CDR3 is 14 amino acids. Deletions cut 5 bases from V and 1 base from J, with 11 bases between. CDR3 in DNA: TGTGCCAGTAGTTTCCCCGACATCCAAGAGACCCAGTACTTC. It yields the protein CASSFPDIQETQYF.

J is TRBJ2-3 and V is TRBV6-1, with 8 nucleotides matching TRBD1. The CDR3 is made up of 13 amino acids. The ends lost 8 bases at V and 6 bases at J; junction bases unmatched: 7. In germline, CDR1 is MNHNS, CDR2 SASEGT. As DNA, the CDR3 is TGTGCCAGCTCAGGACAGGGAGAGGATACGCAGTATTTT. It is translated as CASSGQGEDTQYF.

The chain is built from TRBV20-1 and TRBJ2-5; 7 positions match TRBD2. V trimming: 1 base; J trimming: 5 bases; junction bases outside the gene matches: 10. The CDR3 spans 15 residues. Germline CDR1 DFQATT, CDR2 SNEGSKA (reference sequence). The CDR3 DNA reads TGCAGTGCTAGAGTGGGGGAGGGTTTATGGGAGACCCAGTACTTC. This encodes CSARVGEGLWETQYF.

This clonotype has ten or more counts. The V and J genes are TRBV20-1 and TRBJ1-5; no firm D call. Germline assignment: CDR1 DFQATT and CDR2 SNEGSKA (reference sequence). V lost 6 bases and J lost 0, with 18 bases in between. This CDR3 spans 16 amino acids. CDR3 loop: CSAPDWSTNSNQPQHF. The CDR3 nucleotides are TGCAGTGCCCCAGATTGGTCCACAAATAGCAATCAGCCCCAGCATTTT.

The chain employs TRBV12-3 or TRBV12-4 and TRBJ1-1; D perhaps matches TRBD1 (6 bases). Trimming cost V 4 bases and J 1 base, with 10 bases left between them. The CDR3 length is 14 residues. CDR3 sequence reads: CASSWTASNTEAFF. DNA for the CDR3: TGTGCCAGCAGTTGGACAGCATCGAACACTGAAGCTTTCTTT.

The CDR3 sequence is CASKRLNTEAFF. The CDR3 DNA reads as TGTGCCAGCAAAAGACTTAACACTGAAGCTTTCTTT. The V gene is TRBV6-5, the J gene TRBJ1-1, with no clear D. Germline V gene sequence: CDR1 MNHEY, CDR2 SVGAGI. Trimming took off 7 bases at V and 2 bases at J, with 8 bases between the two ends. The CDR3 length is 12 residues.

This clonotype was recorded at least ten times. This chain uses TRBV28 with TRBJ1-5, with 7 bases identical to TRBD1. The CDR3 is made up of 15 amino acids. The V and J ends lost 8 bases and 4 bases, in that order; junction bases with no gene match: 11. Germline V CDR1 and CDR2: MDHEN, SYDVKM. The DNA of the CDR3 is TGTGCCAGCGGGAAAGTGACAGGGCCTAATCAGCCCCAGCATTTT. Translated: CASGKVTGPNQPQHF. The full variable domain, rest sourced from reference TRBV28 and TRBJ1-5, is DVKVTQSSRYLVKRTGEKVFLECVQDMDHENMFWYRQDPGLGLRLIYFSYDVKMKEKGDIPEGYSVSREKKERFSLILESASTNQTSMYLCASGKVTGPNQPQHFGDGTRLSIL.

The V call is TRBV20-1, the J call TRBJ2-2; D not certain. The CDR3 spans 13 residues. V dropped 3 bases and J dropped 4 bases, with 9 bases sitting between them. Per germline, CDR1 DFQATT and CDR2 SNEGSKA (reference sequence). In DNA form, the CDR3 reads TGCAGTGCTAGGAATAGGGTCACCGGGGAGCTGTTTTTT. Residues: CSARNRVTGELFF.

This rearrangement joins TRBV12-3 or TRBV12-4 to TRBJ1-5; D is possibly TRBD1 (5 bases). CDR3 size: 15 residues. Trimming took 1 base from V and 4 from J, leaving 11 bases between them. CDR3 sequence reads: CASSLVQGRNQPQHF. CDR3 nucleotide sequence: TGTGCCAGCAGTTTAGTTCAGGGCAGGAATCAGCCCCAGCATTTT.

V and J are TRBV5-1 and TRBJ1-4; 7 positions agree with TRBD1. Germline-derived CDR1 and CDR2 are SGHRS and YFSETQ. The CDR3 extends over 13 amino acids. Germline trimming cut 6 bases from V and 5 bases from J; bases unmatched to any gene: 4. CDR3 nucleotides: TGCGCCAGCACCTGGGACAGAAATGAAAAACTGTTTTTT. It encodes CASTWDRNEKLFF.

The chain joins TRBV16 to TRBJ2-3; 7 positions match TRBD2. The ends lost 0 bases at V and 2 bases at J; junction bases unmatched: 5. The CDR3 covers 16 residues. Per the germline V gene, CDR1 is KGHSY and CDR2 is FQNENV. CDR3: CASSQSGTSATDTQYF. The CDR3 DNA reads TGTGCCAGCAGCCAATCAGGAACTAGCGCCACAGATACGCAGTATTTT.

This clonotype occurred many times. The chain has TRBV20-1 and TRBJ1-1, with no clear D. Trimming pared 1 base from V and 7 bases from J, leaving 10 bases between. CDR3 length: 12 residues. Looked up from germline, CDR1 is DFQATT and CDR2 is SNEGSKA (reference sequence). CDR3 protein: CSARVPELEAFF. CDR3 bases: TGCAGTGCTAGAGTACCGGAACTTGAAGCTTTCTTT.

This clonotype was counted only a few times. The rearrangement uses TRBV6-5 and TRBJ1-1; the D is unclear. V dropped 2 bases and J dropped 10 bases, with 11 bases sitting between them. From germline, CDR1 is MNHEY and CDR2 SVGAGI. This CDR3 has 12 residues. CDR3 in amino acids: CASSYNMERAFF. CDR3 nucleotide sequence: TGTGCCAGCAGTTACAACATGGAGAGAGCTTTCTTT.

This chain's CDR3 is CATSQGQGDQAGYTF. The CDR3 coding sequence is TGTGCCACCTCCCAAGGACAGGGCGACCAAGCTGGCTACACCTTC. The rearrangement links TRBV3-1 to TRBJ1-2; 8 bases match TRBD1. CDR1 LGHDT and CDR2 YNNKEL come from the germline V gene (reference sequence). The CDR3 is made up of 15 amino acids. After removal of 10 bases from V and 7 bases from J, the junction contained 17 bases not matched to a gene.

This clonotype was recorded at least ten times. V usage is TRBV12-3 or TRBV12-4 and J usage is TRBJ2-3; D may be TRBD1 (6 bases). The CDR3 is 15 amino acids. The V end lost 4 bases, the J end lost 2 bases, and 13 bases lay between the germline ends. The CDR3 bases are TGTGCCAGCAGTTGGGGGCCTGGTTTCACAGATACGCAGTATTTT. Translating gives CASSWGPGFTDTQYF.

J is TRBJ2-3 and V is TRBV2, with D perhaps being TRBD1 or TRBD2 (6 bases each). From germline, CDR1 is SNHLY and CDR2 FYNNEI. The length of the CDR3 is 15 residues. Trimming cost V 3 bases and J 2 bases, with 12 bases left between them. CDR3 in DNA: TGTGCCAGCAGTGATCCGGGGGCCAACACAGATACGCAGTATTTT. Protein sequence: CASSDPGANTDTQYF.

The table lists this clonotype with many counts. The chain recombines TRBV6-6 with TRBJ1-6; D remains unclear. The CDR3 extends over 11 amino acids. V shed 0 bases and J shed 9 bases, with 0 bases lying between them. Per germline, CDR1 MNHNY and CDR2 SVGAGI (reference sequence). CDR3 in DNA: TGTGCCAGCAGTTACTCTTCACCCCTCCACTTT. This translates into CASSYSSPLHF.